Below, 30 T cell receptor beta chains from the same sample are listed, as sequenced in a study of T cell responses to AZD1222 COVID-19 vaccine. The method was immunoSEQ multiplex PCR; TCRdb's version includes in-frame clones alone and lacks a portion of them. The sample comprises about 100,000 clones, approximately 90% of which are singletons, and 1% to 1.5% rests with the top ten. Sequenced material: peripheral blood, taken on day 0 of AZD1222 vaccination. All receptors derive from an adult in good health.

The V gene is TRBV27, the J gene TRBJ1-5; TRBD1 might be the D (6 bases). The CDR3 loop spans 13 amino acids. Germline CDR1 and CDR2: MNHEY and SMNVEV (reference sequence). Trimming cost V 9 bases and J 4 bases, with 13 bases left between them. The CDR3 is CASGEQGNQPQHF. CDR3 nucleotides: TGTGCCAGTGGGGAACAGGGAAATCAGCCCCAGCATTTT.

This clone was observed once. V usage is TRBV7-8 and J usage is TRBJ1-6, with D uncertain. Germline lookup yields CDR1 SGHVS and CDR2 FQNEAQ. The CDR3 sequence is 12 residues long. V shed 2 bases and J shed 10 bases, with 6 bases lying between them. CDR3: CASSLRGSPLHF. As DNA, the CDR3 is TGTGCCAGCAGCTTACGCGGGTCACCCCTCCACTTT.

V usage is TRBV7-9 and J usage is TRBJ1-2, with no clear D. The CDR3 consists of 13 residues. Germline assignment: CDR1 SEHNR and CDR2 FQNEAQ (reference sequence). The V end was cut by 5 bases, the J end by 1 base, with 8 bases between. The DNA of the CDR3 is TGTGCCAGCAGCGGCCAAGATAACTATGGCTACACCTTC. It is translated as CASSGQDNYGYTF.

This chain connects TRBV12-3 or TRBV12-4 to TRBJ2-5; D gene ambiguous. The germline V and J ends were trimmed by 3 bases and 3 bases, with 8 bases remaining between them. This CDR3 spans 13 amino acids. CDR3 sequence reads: CASSFQNEETQYF. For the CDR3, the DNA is TGTGCCAGCAGTTTCCAAAATGAAGAGACCCAGTACTTC.

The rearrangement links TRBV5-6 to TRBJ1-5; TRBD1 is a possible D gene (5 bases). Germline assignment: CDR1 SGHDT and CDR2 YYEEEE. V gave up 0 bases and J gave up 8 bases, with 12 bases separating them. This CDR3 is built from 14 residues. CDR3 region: CASSLVGVSEPQHF. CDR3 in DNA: TGTGCCAGCAGCTTGGTAGGGGTTTCTGAGCCCCAGCATTTT.

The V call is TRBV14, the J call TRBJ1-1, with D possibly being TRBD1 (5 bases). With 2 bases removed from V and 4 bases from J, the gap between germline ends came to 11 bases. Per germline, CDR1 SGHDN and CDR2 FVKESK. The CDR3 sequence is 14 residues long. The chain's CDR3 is CASSQWQGGTEAFF. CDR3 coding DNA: TGTGCCAGCAGCCAATGGCAGGGTGGCACTGAAGCTTTCTTT.

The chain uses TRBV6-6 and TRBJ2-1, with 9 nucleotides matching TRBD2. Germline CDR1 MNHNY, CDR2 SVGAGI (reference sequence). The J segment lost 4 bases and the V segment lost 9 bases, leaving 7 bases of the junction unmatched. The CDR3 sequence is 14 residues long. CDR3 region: CASSTSGLYNEQFF. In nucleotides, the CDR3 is TGTGCCAGTTCGACTAGCGGACTATACAATGAGCAGTTCTTC.

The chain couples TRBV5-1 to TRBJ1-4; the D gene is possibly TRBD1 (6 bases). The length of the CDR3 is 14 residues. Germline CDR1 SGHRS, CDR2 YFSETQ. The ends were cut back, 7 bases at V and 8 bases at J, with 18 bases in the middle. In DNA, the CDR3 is TGCGCCAGCGCCCCCGGGACAAGTGGGGAAAAACTGTTTTTT. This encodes CASAPGTSGEKLFF. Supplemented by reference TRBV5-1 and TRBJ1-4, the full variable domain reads KAGVTQTPRYLIKTRGQQVTLSCSPISGHRSVSWYQQTPGQGLQFLFEYFSETQRNKGNFPGRFSGRQFSNSRSEMNVSTLELGDSALYLCASAPGTSGEKLFFGSGTQLSVL.

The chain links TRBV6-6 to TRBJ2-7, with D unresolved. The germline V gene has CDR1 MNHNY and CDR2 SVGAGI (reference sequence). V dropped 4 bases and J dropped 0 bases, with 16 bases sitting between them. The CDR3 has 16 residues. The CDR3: CASSFTTPDPSYEQYF. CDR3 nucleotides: TGTGCCAGCAGTTTCACCACGCCGGACCCCTCCTACGAGCAGTACTTC.

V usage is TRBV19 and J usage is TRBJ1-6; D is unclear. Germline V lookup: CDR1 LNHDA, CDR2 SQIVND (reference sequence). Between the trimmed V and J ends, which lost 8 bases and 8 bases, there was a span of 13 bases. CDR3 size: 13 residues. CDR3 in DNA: TGTGCCAGTGCGAAAGGAGTCGATTCACCCCTCCACTTT. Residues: CASAKGVDSPLHF.

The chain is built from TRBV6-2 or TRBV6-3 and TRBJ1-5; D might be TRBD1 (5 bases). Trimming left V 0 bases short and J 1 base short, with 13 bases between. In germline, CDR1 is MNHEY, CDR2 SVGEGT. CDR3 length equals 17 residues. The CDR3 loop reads CASSYSSRWGSNQPQHF. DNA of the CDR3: TGTGCCAGCAGTTACTCTTCACGGTGGGGGAGCAATCAGCCCCAGCATTTT.

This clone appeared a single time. The CDR3 region has the DNA TGCGCCAGCAGCTCTGGAGGGACAACTAACTATGGCTACACCTTC. Its protein product is CASSSGGTTNYGYTF. V usage is TRBV5-1 and J usage is TRBJ1-2, with a weak D call TRBD1 (6 bases). The V and J ends lost 3 bases and 0 bases respectively, with 12 bases between them. From germline, CDR1 is SGHRS and CDR2 YFSETQ. The CDR3 runs to 15 residues.

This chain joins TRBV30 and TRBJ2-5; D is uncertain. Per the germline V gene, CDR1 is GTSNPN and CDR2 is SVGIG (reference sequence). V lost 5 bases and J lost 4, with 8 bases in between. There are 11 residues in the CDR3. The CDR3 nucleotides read TGTGCCTGGTCGGCCCGAGAGACCCAGTACTTC. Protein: CAWSARETQYF.

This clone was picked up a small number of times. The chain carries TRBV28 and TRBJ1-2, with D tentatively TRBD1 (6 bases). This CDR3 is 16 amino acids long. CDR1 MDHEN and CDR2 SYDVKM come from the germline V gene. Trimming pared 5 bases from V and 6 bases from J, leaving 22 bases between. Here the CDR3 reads CASSPSGGAGRHGYTF. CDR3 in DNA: TGTGCCAGCAGTCCCTCCGGGGGGGCGGGTCGGCATGGCTACACCTTC.

CDR3 sequence reads: CASSRGSGQGRTEAFF. CDR3 nucleotides: TGTGCCAGTAGTAGGGGCTCGGGACAGGGGAGGACTGAAGCTTTCTTT. This chain connects TRBV19 to TRBJ1-1; 10 bases are shared with TRBD1. Germline V gene data show CDR1 as LNHDA and CDR2 as SQIVND (reference sequence). J gave up 5 bases and V 4 bases, and 10 bases lay outside the gene matches. The CDR3 is made up of 16 amino acids.

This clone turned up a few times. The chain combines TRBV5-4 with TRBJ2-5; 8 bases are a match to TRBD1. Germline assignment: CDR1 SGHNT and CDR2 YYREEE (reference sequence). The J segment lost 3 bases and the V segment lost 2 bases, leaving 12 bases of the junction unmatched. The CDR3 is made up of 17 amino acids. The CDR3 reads CASSFMLGQGGKETQYF. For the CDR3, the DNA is TGTGCCAGCAGCTTCATGCTCGGACAGGGCGGGAAAGAGACCCAGTACTTC. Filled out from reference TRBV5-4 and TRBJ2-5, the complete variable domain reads ETGVTQSPTHLIKTRGQQVTLRCSSQSGHNTVSWYQQALGQGPQFIFQYYREEENGRGNFPPRFSGLQFPNYSSELNVNALELDDSALYLCASSFMLGQGGKETQYFGPGTRLLVL.

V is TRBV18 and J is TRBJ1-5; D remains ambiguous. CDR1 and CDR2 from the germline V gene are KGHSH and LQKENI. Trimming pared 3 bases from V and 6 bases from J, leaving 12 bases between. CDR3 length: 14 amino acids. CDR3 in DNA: TGTGCCAGCTCACCGTTAGGCAACACTCAGCCCCAGCATTTT. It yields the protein CASSPLGNTQPQHF.

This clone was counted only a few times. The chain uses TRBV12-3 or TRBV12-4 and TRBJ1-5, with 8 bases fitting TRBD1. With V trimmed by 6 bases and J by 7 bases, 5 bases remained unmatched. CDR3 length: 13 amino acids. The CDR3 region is CASSFGQGQPQHF. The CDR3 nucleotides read TGTGCCAGCAGCTTCGGACAGGGCCAGCCCCAGCATTTT.

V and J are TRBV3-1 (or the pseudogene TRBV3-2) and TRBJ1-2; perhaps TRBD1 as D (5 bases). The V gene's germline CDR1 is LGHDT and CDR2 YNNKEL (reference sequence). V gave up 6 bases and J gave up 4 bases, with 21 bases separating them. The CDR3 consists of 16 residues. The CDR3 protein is CASRDWDSRGGYGYTF. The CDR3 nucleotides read TGTGCCAGCAGGGACTGGGACTCTCGGGGGGGCTATGGCTACACCTTC.

CDR3 sequence: CASSRTGTQQFF. The DNA of the CDR3 is TGTGCCAGCAGTAGGACCGGGACCCAGCAGTTCTTC. The chain carries TRBV2 and TRBJ2-1; either TRBD1 or TRBD2 may fit D (5 bases each). CDR3 length: 12 amino acids. Germline CDR1 is SNHLY and CDR2 is FYNNEI. V dropped 5 bases and J dropped 11 bases, with 13 bases sitting between them.

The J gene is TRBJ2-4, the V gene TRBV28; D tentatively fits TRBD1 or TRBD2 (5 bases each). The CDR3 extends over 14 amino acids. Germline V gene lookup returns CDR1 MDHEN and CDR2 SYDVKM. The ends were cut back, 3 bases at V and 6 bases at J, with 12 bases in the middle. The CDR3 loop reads CASSLGEYGNIQYF. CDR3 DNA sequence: TGTGCCAGCAGTTTGGGGGAGTACGGAAACATTCAGTACTTC.

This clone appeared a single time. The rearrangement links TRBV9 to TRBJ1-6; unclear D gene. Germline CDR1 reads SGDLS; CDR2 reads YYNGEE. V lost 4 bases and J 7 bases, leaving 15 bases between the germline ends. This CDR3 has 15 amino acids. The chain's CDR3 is CASSPSDGYNSPLHF. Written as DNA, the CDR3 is TGTGCCAGCAGCCCGAGCGACGGCTACAATTCACCCCTCCACTTT.

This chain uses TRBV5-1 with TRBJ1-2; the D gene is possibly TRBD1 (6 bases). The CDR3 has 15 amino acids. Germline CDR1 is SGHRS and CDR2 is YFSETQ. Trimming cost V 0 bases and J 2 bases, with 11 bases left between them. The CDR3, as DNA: TGCGCCAGCAGCTTGGGATTGAGGGGGAACTATGGCTACACCTTC. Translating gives CASSLGLRGNYGYTF.

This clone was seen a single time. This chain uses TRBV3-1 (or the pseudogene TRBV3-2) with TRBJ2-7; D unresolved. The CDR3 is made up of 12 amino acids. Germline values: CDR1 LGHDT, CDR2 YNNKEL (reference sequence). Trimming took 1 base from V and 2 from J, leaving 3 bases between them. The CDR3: CASSQGAYEQYF. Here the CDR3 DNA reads TGTGCCAGCAGCCAAGGCGCCTACGAGCAGTACTTC.

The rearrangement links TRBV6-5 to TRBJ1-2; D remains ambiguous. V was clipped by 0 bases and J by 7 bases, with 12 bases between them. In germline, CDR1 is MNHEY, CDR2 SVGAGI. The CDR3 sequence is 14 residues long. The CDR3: CASSYSGQDGGYTF. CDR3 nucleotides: TGTGCCAGCAGTTACTCTGGGCAGGATGGTGGCTACACCTTC.

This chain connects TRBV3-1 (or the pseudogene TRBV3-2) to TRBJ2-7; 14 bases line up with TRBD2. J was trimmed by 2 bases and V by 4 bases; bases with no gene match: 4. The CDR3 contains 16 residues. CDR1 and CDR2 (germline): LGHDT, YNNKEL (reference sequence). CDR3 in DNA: TGTGCCAGCAGCCTGGGACTAGCGGGGGTAACCTACGAGCAGTACTTC. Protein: CASSLGLAGVTYEQYF.

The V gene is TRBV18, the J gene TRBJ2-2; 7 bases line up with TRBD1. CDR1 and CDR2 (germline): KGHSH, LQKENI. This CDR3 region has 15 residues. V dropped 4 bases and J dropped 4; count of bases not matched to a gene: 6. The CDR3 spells CASSQGTASTGELFF. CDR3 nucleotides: TGTGCCAGCTCACAGGGGACAGCGAGCACCGGGGAGCTGTTTTTT.

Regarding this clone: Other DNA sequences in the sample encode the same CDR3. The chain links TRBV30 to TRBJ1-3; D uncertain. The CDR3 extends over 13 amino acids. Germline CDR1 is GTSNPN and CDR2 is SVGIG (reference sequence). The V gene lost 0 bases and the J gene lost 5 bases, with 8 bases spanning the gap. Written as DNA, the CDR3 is TGTGCCTGGAGTGTTAACGGGAGAAACACCATATATTTT. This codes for CAWSVNGRNTIYF.

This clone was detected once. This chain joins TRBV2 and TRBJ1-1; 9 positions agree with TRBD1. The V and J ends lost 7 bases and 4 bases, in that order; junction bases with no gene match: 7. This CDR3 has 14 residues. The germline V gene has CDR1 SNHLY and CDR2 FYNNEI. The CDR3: CASTLRGQGTEAFF. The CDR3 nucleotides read TGTGCCAGCACCCTAAGGGGACAGGGCACTGAAGCTTTCTTT.

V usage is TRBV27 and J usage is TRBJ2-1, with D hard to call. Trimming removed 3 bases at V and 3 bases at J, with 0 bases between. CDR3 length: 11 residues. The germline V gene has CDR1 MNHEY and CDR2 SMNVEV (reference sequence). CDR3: CASSFYNEQFF. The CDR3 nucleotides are TGTGCCAGCAGTTTCTACAATGAGCAGTTCTTC.